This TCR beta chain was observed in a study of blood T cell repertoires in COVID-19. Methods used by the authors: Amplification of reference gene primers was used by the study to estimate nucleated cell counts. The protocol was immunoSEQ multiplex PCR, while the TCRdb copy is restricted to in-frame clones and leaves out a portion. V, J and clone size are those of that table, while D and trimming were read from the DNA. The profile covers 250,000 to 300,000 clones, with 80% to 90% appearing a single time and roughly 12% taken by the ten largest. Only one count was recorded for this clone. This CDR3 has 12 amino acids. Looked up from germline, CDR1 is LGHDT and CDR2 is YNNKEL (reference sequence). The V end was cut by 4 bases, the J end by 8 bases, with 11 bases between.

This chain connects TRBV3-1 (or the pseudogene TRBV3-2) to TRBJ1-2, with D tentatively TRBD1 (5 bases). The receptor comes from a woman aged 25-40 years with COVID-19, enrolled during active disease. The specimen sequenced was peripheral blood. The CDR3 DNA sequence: TGTGCCAGCAGCCTCGCGGGGCTAGGCTACACCTTC. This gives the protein CASSLAGLGYTF.